The sequence of this T cell receptor beta chain was determined in a study of T cell responses to AZD1222 COVID-19 vaccine. Study observations and caveats: Spike was spanned by vaccine-associated CD4 TCRs, with dominance at 160-218 and 743-854.

A word on this clone: The antigen remains unidentified.

Pooling was applied to second doses at about 4 or about 12 weeks. Trimming removed 6 bases at V and 7 bases at J, with 15 bases between. From germline, CDR1 is MNHNY and CDR2 SVGAGI (reference sequence). The CDR3 is made up of 14 amino acids. The method was immunoSEQ multiplex PCR; TCRdb's version includes in-frame clones alone and lacks a portion of them. The data show about 120,000 clones, with approximately 90% seen just once and just over 3.5% held by the top ten. The genes are TRBV6-6 and TRBJ1-4, with D possibly TRBD1 on 5 matching bases. The clonotype was recovered from an adult who received the AZD1222 COVID-19 vaccine. Sequencing used peripheral blood, obtained 28 days after the second AZD1222 dose. CDR3 in DNA: TGTGCCAGCAGCCAATCAGGGATTAGTGAAAAACTGTTTTTT. Translating gives CASSQSGISEKLFF.